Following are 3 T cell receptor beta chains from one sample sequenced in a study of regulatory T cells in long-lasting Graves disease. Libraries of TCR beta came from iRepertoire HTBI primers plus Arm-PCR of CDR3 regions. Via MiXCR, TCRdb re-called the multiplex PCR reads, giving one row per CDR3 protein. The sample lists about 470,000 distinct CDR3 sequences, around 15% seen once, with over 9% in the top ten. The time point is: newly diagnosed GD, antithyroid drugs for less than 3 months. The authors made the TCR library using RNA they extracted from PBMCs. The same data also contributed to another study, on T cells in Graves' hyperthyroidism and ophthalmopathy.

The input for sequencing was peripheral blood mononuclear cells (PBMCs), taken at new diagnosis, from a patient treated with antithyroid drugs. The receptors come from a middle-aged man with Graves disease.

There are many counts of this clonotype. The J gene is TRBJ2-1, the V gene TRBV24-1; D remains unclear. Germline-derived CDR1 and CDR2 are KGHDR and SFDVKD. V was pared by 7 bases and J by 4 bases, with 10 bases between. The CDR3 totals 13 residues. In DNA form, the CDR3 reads TGTGCCACCAGGGCTGACAAATACAATGAGCAGTTCTTC. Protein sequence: CATRADKYNEQFF.

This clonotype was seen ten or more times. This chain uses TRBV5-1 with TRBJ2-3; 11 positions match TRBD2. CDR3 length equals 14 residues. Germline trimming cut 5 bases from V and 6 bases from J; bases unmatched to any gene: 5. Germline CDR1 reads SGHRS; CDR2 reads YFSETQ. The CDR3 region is CASRRLAGLDTQYF. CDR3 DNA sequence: TGCGCCAGCAGAAGACTAGCGGGACTGGATACGCAGTATTTT.

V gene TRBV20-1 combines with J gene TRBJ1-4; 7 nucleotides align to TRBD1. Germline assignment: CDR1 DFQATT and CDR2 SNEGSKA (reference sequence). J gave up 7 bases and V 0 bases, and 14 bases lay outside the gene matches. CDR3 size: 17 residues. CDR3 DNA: TGCAGTGCTAGAGATCGAGGGGGCTGGTATCGGCGTGAAAAACTGTTTTTT. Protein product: CSARDRGGWYRREKLFF.